The 22 T cell receptor beta chains in this list originate from one sample, sequenced in a study of cytomegalovirus exposure and HLA in healthy donors. This PCR relied on a set of 60 Vbeta primers and 13 Jbeta primers. Profiled with immunoSEQ multiplex PCR; TCRdb holds only in-frame clones, not every one. This table has 150,000 to 200,000 clones, 70% to 80% appearing once. The specimen was PBMCs. Source of these receptors: a young man in good health and CMV-seronegative.

This clone was detected a few times. The chain's CDR3 is CASSFQGNQPQHF. For the CDR3, the DNA is TGTGCCAGCAGTTTCCAGGGGAATCAGCCCCAGCATTTT. The J gene is TRBJ1-5, the V gene TRBV6-6; D perhaps matches TRBD1 (6 bases). Germline CDR1 reads MNHNY; CDR2 reads SVGAGI (reference sequence). CDR3 length: 13 amino acids. V dropped 4 bases and J dropped 4 bases, with 8 bases sitting between them.

The chain employs TRBV18 and TRBJ1-1; tentatively, D is TRBD1 (5 bases). Germline CDR1 and CDR2: KGHSH and LQKENI. V dropped 3 bases and J dropped 1 base, with 9 bases sitting between them. The CDR3 is made up of 14 amino acids. CDR3 nucleotides: TGTGCCAGCTCACCTCAGACAGAGAACACTGAAGCTTTCTTT. Its protein product is CASSPQTENTEAFF. Supplemented by reference TRBV18 and TRBJ1-1, the full variable domain reads NAGVMQNPRHLVRRRGQEARLRCSPMKGHSHVYWYRQLPEEGLKFMVYLQKENIIDESGMPKERFSAEFPKEGPSILRIQQVVRGDSAAYFCASSPQTENTEAFFGQGTRLTVV.

This chain connects TRBV6-5 to TRBJ1-1; perhaps TRBD1 as D (6 bases). V lost 0 bases, J lost 4 bases, and 12 bases lay in between. This CDR3 has 15 residues. The germline gives CDR1 MNHEY, CDR2 SVGAGI. The CDR3, as DNA: TGTGCCAGCAGTTACTCACAGGGAGGGGGCACTGAAGCTTTCTTT. It encodes CASSYSQGGGTEAFF.

This rearrangement joins TRBV6-1 to TRBJ1-1; 9 nucleotides agree with TRBD1. V trimming: 5 bases; J trimming: 3 bases; junction bases outside the gene matches: 7. This CDR3 contains 15 residues. The V gene's germline CDR1 is MNHNS and CDR2 SASEGT. The CDR3 DNA reads as TGTGCCAGCAGTTCATCGACAGGGGGGGACACTGAAGCTTTCTTT. It is translated as CASSSSTGGDTEAFF.

This rearrangement joins TRBV6-1 to TRBJ2-7; 11 bases fit TRBD1. Per germline, CDR1 MNHNS and CDR2 SASEGT. CDR3 size: 15 residues. The junction had 6 bases not matched to a gene; V was cut back by 5 bases and J by 3 bases. Written as DNA, the CDR3 is TGTGCCAGCAGTACAGGGGGGACAGGGGGCTACGAGCAGTACTTC. It codes for CASSTGGTGGYEQYF.

A single count supports this clone. The gene calls are TRBV27 and TRBJ2-1; D perhaps matches TRBD1 (6 bases). Germline V gene lookup returns CDR1 MNHEY and CDR2 SMNVEV (reference sequence). CDR3 size: 13 residues. V was shortened by 3 bases and J by 8 bases, with 11 bases between the two germline ends. The CDR3 DNA is TGTGCCAGCAGTTTTCAGGGGTGGGATGAGCAGTTCTTC. Residues: CASSFQGWDEQFF.

The chain combines TRBV6-6 with TRBJ2-5; 8 bases map to TRBD2. The CDR3 runs to 14 residues. V shed 7 bases, J shed 3 bases, and the junction held 7 bases outside the gene matches. The V gene's germline CDR1 is MNHNY and CDR2 SVGAGI (reference sequence). As DNA, the CDR3 is TGTGCCAGCACCTTAAAGCGGGAGAAAGAGACCCAGTACTTC. As protein: CASTLKREKETQYF.

The V gene is TRBV19, the J gene TRBJ2-3, with D perhaps TRBD2 (6 bases). Germline CDR1 and CDR2: LNHDA and SQIVND (reference sequence). The germline V and J ends were trimmed by 5 bases and 0 bases, with 12 bases remaining between them. The CDR3 covers 15 residues. CDR3 region: CASSVSGLSTDTQYF. CDR3 nucleotide sequence: TGTGCCAGTAGTGTCTCGGGACTCAGCACAGATACGCAGTATTTT. The full variable domain, with the rest looked up from reference TRBV19 and TRBJ2-3, is DGGITQSPKYLFRKEGQNVTLSCEQNLNHDAMYWYRQDPGQGLRLIYYSQIVNDFQKGDIAEGYSVSREKKESFPLTVTSAQKNPTAFYLCASSVSGLSTDTQYFGPGTRLTVL.

The CDR3 here is CASSFGRRIHEQYF. CDR3 nucleotides: TGTGCCAGCAGTTTCGGCAGGAGGATCCACGAGCAGTACTTC. V is TRBV28 and J is TRBJ2-7, with D possibly being TRBD2 (5 bases). The ends were cut back, 3 bases at V and 5 bases at J, with 14 bases in the middle. The CDR3 consists of 14 residues. Germline V lookup: CDR1 MDHEN, CDR2 SYDVKM.

This chain connects TRBV7-9 to TRBJ2-7, with a possible D match to TRBD2 (7 bases). The ends were cut back, 5 bases at V and 0 bases at J, with 14 bases in the middle. This CDR3 contains 15 residues. The germline gives CDR1 SEHNR, CDR2 FQNEAQ (reference sequence). In DNA form, the CDR3 reads TGTGCCAGCAGCCCGGGGGGCCGGATCTCCTACGAGCAGTACTTC. This sequence encodes CASSPGGRISYEQYF.

This clone was counted a few times. CDR3 region: CATSRDPTSGGAGEAQYF. The CDR3 DNA follows: TGTGCCACCAGCAGAGATCCCACTAGCGGGGGGGCTGGGGAGGCCCAGTACTTC. The V and J genes are TRBV15 and TRBJ2-5; 13 positions agree with TRBD2. From germline, CDR1 is LNHNV and CDR2 YYDKDF (reference sequence). V gave up 0 bases and J gave up 9 bases; unmatched junction bases: 13. CDR3 length equals 18 residues.

In this sample, this clone turned up a few times. The chain uses TRBV6-5 and TRBJ1-5, with D hard to call. Germline values: CDR1 MNHEY, CDR2 SVGAGI. The CDR3 totals 12 residues. The V gene lost 6 bases and the J gene lost 2 bases, with 5 bases spanning the gap. CDR3 nucleotides: TGTGCCAGCAGCTTCGGCAATCAGCCCCAGCATTTT. This sequence encodes CASSFGNQPQHF.

This clone was detected only once. The chain couples TRBV5-4 to TRBJ2-7, with D perhaps TRBD1 (5 bases). This CDR3 spans 16 amino acids. Germline V gene data show CDR1 as SGHNT and CDR2 as YYREEE (reference sequence). The ends were cut back, 3 bases at V and 4 bases at J, with 20 bases in the middle. DNA for the CDR3: TGTGCCAGCAGCTCGACAGAGGCTTCCAAGATTTACGAGCAGTACTTC. Residues: CASSSTEASKIYEQYF.

This chain links TRBV7-9 with TRBJ2-1, with TRBD2 matching over 8 bases. Germline CDR1 SEHNR, CDR2 FQNEAQ (reference sequence). CDR3 length: 14 amino acids. Unmatched junction bases numbered 5, after V lost 3 bases and J lost 7 bases. CDR3 residues: CASSFGGGGNEQFF. The DNA of the CDR3 is TGTGCCAGCAGCTTCGGGGGGGGCGGGAATGAGCAGTTCTTC.

The chain has TRBV28 and TRBJ1-2; weak D call: TRBD1 (5 bases). CDR3 length: 12 residues. The germline CDR1 and CDR2 sequences are MDHEN and SYDVKM. The V gene lost 7 bases and the J gene lost 4 bases, with 10 bases spanning the gap. The CDR3 loop is CASTWGGYGYTF. CDR3 bases: TGTGCCAGCACCTGGGGGGGCTATGGCTACACCTTC.

The J gene is TRBJ2-5, the V gene TRBV4-3; TRBD2 might be the D (7 bases). Germline loops: CDR1 LGHNA, CDR2 YSLEER. Trimming took 5 bases from V and 5 from J, leaving 12 bases between them. This CDR3 comprises 13 residues. CDR3: CASSLQGGETQYF. The CDR3, as DNA: TGCGCCAGCAGCTTACAGGGAGGGGAGACCCAGTACTTC.

The chain recombines TRBV19 with TRBJ2-1, with 8 bases identical to TRBD1. Looked up from germline, CDR1 is LNHDA and CDR2 is SQIVND (reference sequence). The V and J ends lost 1 base and 6 bases, in that order; junction bases with no gene match: 8. CDR3 length equals 16 residues. CDR3 nucleotide sequence: TGTGCCAGTAGTATAGCCCTTCGAGACAGGGGCAATGAGCAGTTCTTC. Its protein is CASSIALRDRGNEQFF.

This clone appeared a few times. This CDR3 is CASSSGLGTDTQYF. The CDR3 DNA follows: TGCGCCAGCAGCTCCGGACTCGGCACAGATACGCAGTATTTT. The chain uses TRBV5-1 and TRBJ2-3, with a tentative D call TRBD2 (5 bases). Trimming left V 3 bases short and J 1 base short, with 9 bases between. The CDR3 is made up of 14 amino acids. The germline V gene has CDR1 SGHRS and CDR2 YFSETQ.

The chain links TRBV15 to TRBJ2-1; TRBD1 matches 8 bases. The trim removed 0 bases at V and 2 bases at J, leaving 3 bases unmatched. The CDR3 covers 16 residues. CDR1 and CDR2 from the germline V gene are LNHNV and YYDKDF (reference sequence). CDR3 amino acids: CATSRDRTGTYNEQFF. CDR3 DNA: TGTGCCACCAGCAGAGATCGGACAGGGACCTACAATGAGCAGTTCTTC.

This clone was counted once. This sequence joins TRBV9 and TRBJ1-1; tentative D call: TRBD1 (5 bases). Germline V gene data show CDR1 as SGDLS and CDR2 as YYNGEE. CDR3 length: 15 amino acids. V lost 4 bases, J lost 0 bases, and 13 bases lay in between. The CDR3 is CASSRRTTMNTEAFF. CDR3 sequence (DNA): TGTGCCAGCAGCCGACGGACAACGATGAACACTGAAGCTTTCTTT.

J is TRBJ1-4 and V is TRBV7-2, with a possible D match to TRBD1 (6 bases). Trimming cost V 2 bases and J 3 bases, with 10 bases left between them. The V gene's germline CDR1 is SGHTA and CDR2 FQGNSA. This CDR3 comprises 15 residues. The CDR3 sequence: CASSLQAGANEKLFF. Written as DNA, the CDR3 is TGTGCCAGCAGCTTACAGGCAGGGGCTAATGAAAAACTGTTTTTT.

The chain joins TRBV7-3 to TRBJ2-5; D is perhaps TRBD1 (5 bases). This CDR3 region has 13 residues. V was clipped by 0 bases and J by 5 bases, with 7 bases between them. CDR1 and CDR2 from the germline V gene are SGHTA and FQGTGA. The CDR3 spells CASSLTRAETQYF. The CDR3 DNA is TGTGCCAGCAGCTTAACCAGGGCTGAGACCCAGTACTTC.